A single sample is the source of the 19 T cell receptor beta chains below, sequenced in a study of blood T cell repertoires in COVID-19. Only in-frame clones appear in the TCRdb table, and some are missing; sequencing was by immunoSEQ multiplex PCR. Here the sample spans about 110,000 clones, 88% being singletons. Material for sequencing was peripheral blood. These receptors all stem from a human donor in a cohort sampled during active COVID-19.

The rearrangement joins TRBV7-9 to TRBJ1-2; D gene ambiguous. The V and J ends lost 1 base and 2 bases respectively, with 8 bases between them. CDR1 and CDR2 from the germline V gene are SEHNR and FQNEAQ (reference sequence). The CDR3 spans 14 residues. This CDR3 reads CASSLGQKNYGYTF. Here the CDR3 DNA reads TGTGCCAGCAGCTTAGGGCAGAAGAACTATGGCTACACCTTC.

The chain carries TRBV2 and TRBJ2-7, with TRBD1 as a possible D gene (6 bases). V was trimmed by 6 bases and J by 4 bases, leaving 13 bases between them. Germline CDR1 and CDR2: SNHLY and FYNNEI. The CDR3 runs to 13 residues. The CDR3 here is CASRAGEGYEQYF. The CDR3 region has the DNA TGTGCCAGCAGGGCAGGGGAAGGGTACGAGCAGTACTTC.

The CDR3 coding sequence is TGTGCCATCCTAGGTACAGGGGGGGTGAACACTGAAGCTTTCTTT. It encodes CAILGTGGVNTEAFF. The chain uses TRBV2 and TRBJ1-1; 8 bases are a match to TRBD1. V lost 10 bases to trimming and J lost 0 bases; unmatched junction nucleotides: 10. The CDR3 has 15 residues. CDR1 is SNHLY, CDR2 FYNNEI, per germline. The entire variable domain, with the rest obtained from reference TRBV2 and TRBJ1-1, is as follows: EPEVTQTPSHQVTQMGQEVILRCVPISNHLYFYWYRQILGQKVEFLVSFYNNEISEKSEIFDDQFSVERPDGSNFTLKIRSTKLEDSAMYFCAILGTGGVNTEAFFGQGTRLTVV.

This clone was found a few times. The chain is built from TRBV6-5 and TRBJ2-2; 9 nucleotides match TRBD1. Germline V gene lookup returns CDR1 MNHEY and CDR2 SVGAGI. The CDR3 length is 13 residues. CDR3 residues: CAEGTGIDGELFF. The CDR3 bases are TGTGCGGAAGGGACAGGGATCGACGGGGAGCTGTTTTTT.

This chain connects TRBV4-1 to TRBJ2-5, with 11 bases fitting TRBD2. Trimming took 1 base from V and 5 from J; bases not matched to a gene: 3. Germline CDR1 is MGHRA and CDR2 is YSYEKL. The length of the CDR3 is 15 residues. The CDR3 reads CASSQVTSGGETQYF. The CDR3 DNA sequence: TGCGCCAGCAGCCAAGTTACTAGCGGGGGCGAGACCCAGTACTTC.

V and J are TRBV10-1 and TRBJ1-6; D might be TRBD1 (5 bases). Trimming pared 2 bases from V and 7 bases from J, leaving 9 bases between. The CDR3 has 14 residues. Germline CDR1 reads WNHNN; CDR2 reads SYGVQD (reference sequence). The CDR3 spells CASSEQRGNSPLHF. The DNA of the CDR3 is TGCGCCAGCAGTGAGCAACGGGGGAATTCACCCCTCCACTTT.

The rearrangement links TRBV19 to TRBJ2-5, with 8 bases that match TRBD2. The germline V gene has CDR1 LNHDA and CDR2 SQIVND (reference sequence). With 4 bases clipped from V and 1 base from J, the junction kept 8 bases outside the gene matches. This CDR3 has 16 amino acids. CDR3: CASSKLGGGTQETQYF. CDR3 bases: TGTGCCAGTAGTAAACTAGGCGGGGGGACCCAAGAGACCCAGTACTTC.

There are a few counts of this clone. This chain links TRBV5-1 with TRBJ2-7; 13 nucleotides align to TRBD2. The CDR3 runs 15 residues. The V segment lost 4 bases and the J segment 6 bases; nucleotides outside the gene matches: 7. CDR1 is SGHRS, CDR2 YFSETQ, per germline. The CDR3 DNA is TGCGCCAGCAGCAGTACTAGCGGGAGGGCCCCCGAGCAGTACTTC. Residues: CASSSTSGRAPEQYF.

The chain uses TRBV18 and TRBJ1-3; no reliable D call. CDR3 length: 14 amino acids. Trimming stripped 0 bases from V and 4 bases from J, with 7 bases between. CDR1 and CDR2 from the germline V gene are KGHSH and LQKENI. CDR3 in DNA: TGTGCCAGCTCACCACCGGAGAGAGGAAACACCATATATTTT. Amino acid sequence: CASSPPERGNTIYF.

This chain joins TRBV21-1 and TRBJ2-4; TRBD1 is the table's D call and was not checked against the DNA. TRBV21-1 corresponds to a pseudogene. The CDR3 spans 11 residues. CDR3: CASSSQYIQYF. The CDR3 DNA reads TGTGCCAGCAGCAGTCAGTACATTCAGTACTTC.

CDR3 loop: CASSYTGFYGYTF. Here the CDR3 DNA reads TGTGCCAGCAGTTACACAGGGTTCTATGGCTACACCTTC. The chain joins TRBV12-3 or TRBV12-4 to TRBJ1-2; D possibly corresponds to TRBD1 (6 bases). The CDR3 has 13 residues. V lost 4 bases, J lost 4 bases, and 10 bases lay in between.

The chain combines TRBV7-6 with TRBJ2-7; 11 bases fit TRBD1. The V gene end was trimmed by 5 bases and the J gene end by 7 bases; junction bases not matched to a gene: 4. CDR1 SGHVS and CDR2 FNYEAQ come from the germline V gene. The length of the CDR3 is 13 residues. CDR3 protein: CASSGTGGPEQYF. In DNA, the CDR3 is TGTGCCAGCAGCGGGACAGGGGGACCTGAGCAGTACTTC.

This clone was counted once. The chain links TRBV10-3 to TRBJ1-6; D gene unclear. This CDR3 region has 15 residues. V was pared by 6 bases and J by 4 bases, with 13 bases between. CDR1 and CDR2 from the germline V gene are ENHRY and SYGVKD. The CDR3 region has the DNA TGTGCCATCAGCCCCCCCCGCGGTTATAATTCACCCCTCCACTTT. Translating gives CAISPPRGYNSPLHF.

CDR3 coding DNA: TGTGCCAGCACCGCCACCGGGACTAGCGATGAGCAGTTCTTC. As protein: CASTATGTSDEQFF. The genes are TRBV7-3 and TRBJ2-1, with TRBD2 matching 10 bases. CDR3 length: 14 residues. After removal of 7 bases from V and 8 bases from J, the junction contained 8 bases not matched to a gene. Germline CDR1 and CDR2: SGHTA and FQGTGA.

V usage is TRBV5-1 and J usage is TRBJ1-4; maybe TRBD1 (5 bases). With 2 bases removed from V and 4 bases from J, the gap between germline ends came to 18 bases. Germline values: CDR1 SGHRS, CDR2 YFSETQ. This CDR3 has 17 residues. The CDR3 bases are TGCGCCAGCAGCTTATTGTGGGGCGGCGGATATAATGAAAAACTGTTTTTT. It encodes CASSLLWGGGYNEKLFF.

The V and J genes are TRBV3-1 (or the pseudogene TRBV3-2) and TRBJ2-1, with D possibly matching TRBD2 (6 bases). The length of the CDR3 is 14 residues. Germline CDR1 is LGHDT and CDR2 is YNNKEL (reference sequence). The V end lost 6 bases, the J end lost 4 bases, and 13 bases lay between the germline ends. The DNA of the CDR3 is TGTGCCAGCAGTCGGGACTTCGCGTACAATGAGCAGTTCTTC. Encoded protein: CASSRDFAYNEQFF.

V is TRBV12-5 and J is TRBJ2-7, with TRBD2 matching over 7 bases. The CDR3 sequence is 14 residues long. The ends lost 7 bases at V and 2 bases at J; junction bases unmatched: 8. The germline gives CDR1 LGHNT, CDR2 FRNRAP. As DNA, the CDR3 is TGTGCTAGTGACGATGGAGCGGGGCCCTACGAGCAGTACTTC. It yields the protein CASDDGAGPYEQYF.

This sequence joins TRBV5-5 and TRBJ2-7, with D perhaps TRBD1 (6 bases). Germline lookup yields CDR1 SGHKS and CDR2 YYEKEE (reference sequence). This CDR3 has 16 amino acids. V was pared by 0 bases and J by 5 bases, with 18 bases between. CDR3 sequence reads: CASSLGSGQLHHEQYF. In DNA form, the CDR3 reads TGTGCCAGCAGCTTGGGCTCAGGACAGCTCCACCACGAGCAGTACTTC.

V and J are TRBV18 and TRBJ1-1, with TRBD1 matching over 9 bases. Germline V CDR1 and CDR2: KGHSH, LQKENI. V was clipped by 3 bases and J by 8 bases; unmatched bases: 4. The CDR3 has 13 residues. The CDR3 DNA sequence: TGTGCCAGCTCACCGGGACAGGGCAAGGAAGCTTTCTTT. Its translation is CASSPGQGKEAFF.